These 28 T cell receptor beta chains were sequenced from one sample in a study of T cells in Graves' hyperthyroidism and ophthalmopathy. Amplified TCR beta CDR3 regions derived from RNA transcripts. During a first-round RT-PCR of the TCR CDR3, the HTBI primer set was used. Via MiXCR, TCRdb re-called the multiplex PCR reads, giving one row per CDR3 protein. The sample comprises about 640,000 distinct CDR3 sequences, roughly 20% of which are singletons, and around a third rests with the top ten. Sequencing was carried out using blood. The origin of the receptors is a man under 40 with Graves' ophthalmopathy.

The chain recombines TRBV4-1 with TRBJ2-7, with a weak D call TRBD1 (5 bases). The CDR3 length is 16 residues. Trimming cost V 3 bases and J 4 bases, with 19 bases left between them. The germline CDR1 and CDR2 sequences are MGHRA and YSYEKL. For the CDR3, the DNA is TGCGCCAGCAGCCATCCCTCCGGCAGGGATTCATACGAGCAGTACTTC. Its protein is CASSHPSGRDSYEQYF.

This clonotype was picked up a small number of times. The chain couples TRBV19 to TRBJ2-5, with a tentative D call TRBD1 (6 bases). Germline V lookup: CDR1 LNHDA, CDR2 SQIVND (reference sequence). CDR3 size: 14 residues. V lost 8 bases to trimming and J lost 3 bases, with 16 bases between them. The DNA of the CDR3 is TGTGCCAGTCGAAAATCGGGACAAAAAGAGACCCAGTACTTC. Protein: CASRKSGQKETQYF.

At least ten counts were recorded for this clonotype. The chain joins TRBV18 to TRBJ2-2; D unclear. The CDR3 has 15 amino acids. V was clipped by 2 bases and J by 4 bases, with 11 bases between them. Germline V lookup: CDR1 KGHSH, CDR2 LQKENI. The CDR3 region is CASSPSVGPTGELFF. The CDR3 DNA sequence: TGTGCCAGCTCACCATCAGTGGGTCCCACCGGGGAGCTGTTTTTT.

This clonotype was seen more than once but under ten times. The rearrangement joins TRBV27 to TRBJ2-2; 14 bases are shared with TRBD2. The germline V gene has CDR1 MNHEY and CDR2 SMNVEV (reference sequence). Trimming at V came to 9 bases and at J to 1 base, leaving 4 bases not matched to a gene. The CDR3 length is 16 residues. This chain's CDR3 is CASGTSGSENTGELFF. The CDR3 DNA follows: TGTGCCAGTGGGACTAGCGGGAGCGAGAACACCGGGGAGCTGTTTTTT.

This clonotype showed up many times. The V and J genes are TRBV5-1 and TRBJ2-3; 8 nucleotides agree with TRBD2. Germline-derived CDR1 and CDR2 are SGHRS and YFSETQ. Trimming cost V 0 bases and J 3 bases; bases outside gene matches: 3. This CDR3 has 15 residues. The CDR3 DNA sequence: TGCGCCAGCAGCTTGGTTCAGCGGGAGACAGATACGCAGTATTTT. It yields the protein CASSLVQRETDTQYF.

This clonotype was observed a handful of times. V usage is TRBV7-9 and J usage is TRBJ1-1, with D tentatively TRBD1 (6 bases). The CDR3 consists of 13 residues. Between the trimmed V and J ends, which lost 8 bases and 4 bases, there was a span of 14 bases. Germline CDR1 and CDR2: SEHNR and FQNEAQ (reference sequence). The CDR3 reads CASVTGTTTEAFF. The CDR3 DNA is TGTGCCAGCGTGACCGGGACAACCACTGAAGCTTTCTTT.

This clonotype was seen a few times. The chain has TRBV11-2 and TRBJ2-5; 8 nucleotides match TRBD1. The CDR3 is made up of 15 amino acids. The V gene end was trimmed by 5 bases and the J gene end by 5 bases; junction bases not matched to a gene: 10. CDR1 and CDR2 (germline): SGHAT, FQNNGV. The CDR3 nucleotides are TGTGCCAGCAGCCCCCGGACAGGGATGGTGGAGACCCAGTACTTC. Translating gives CASSPRTGMVETQYF. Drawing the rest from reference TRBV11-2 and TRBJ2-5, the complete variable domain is EAGVAQSPRYKIIEKRQSVAFWCNPISGHATLYWYQQILGQGPKLLIQFQNNGVVDDSQLPKDRFSAERLKGVDSTLKIQPAKLEDSAVYLCASSPRTGMVETQYFGPGTRLLVL.

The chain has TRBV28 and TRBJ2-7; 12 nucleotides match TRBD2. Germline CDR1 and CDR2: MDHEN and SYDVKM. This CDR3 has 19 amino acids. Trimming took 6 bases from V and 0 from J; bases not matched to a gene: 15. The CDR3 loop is CASSTPRPRTSGDSYEQYF. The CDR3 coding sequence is TGTGCCAGCAGCACCCCCCGCCCACGGACTAGCGGGGACTCCTACGAGCAGTACTTC. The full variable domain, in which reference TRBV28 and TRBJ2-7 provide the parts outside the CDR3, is DVKVTQSSRYLVKRTGEKVFLECVQDMDHENMFWYRQDPGLGLRLIYFSYDVKMKEKGDIPEGYSVSREKKERFSLILESASTNQTSMYLCASSTPRPRTSGDSYEQYFGPGTRLTVT.

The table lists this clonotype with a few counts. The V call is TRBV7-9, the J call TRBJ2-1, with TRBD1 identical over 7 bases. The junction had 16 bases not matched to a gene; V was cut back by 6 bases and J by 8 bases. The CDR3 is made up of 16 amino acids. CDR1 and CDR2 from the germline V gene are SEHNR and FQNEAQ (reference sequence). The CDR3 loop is CASRSRWQGVRDEQFF. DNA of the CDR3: TGTGCCAGCAGGTCCAGGTGGCAGGGGGTTCGGGATGAGCAGTTCTTC.

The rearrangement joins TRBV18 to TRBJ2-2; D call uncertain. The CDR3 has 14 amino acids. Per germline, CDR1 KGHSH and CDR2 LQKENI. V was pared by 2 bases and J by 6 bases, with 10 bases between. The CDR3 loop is CASSPSVSSGELFF. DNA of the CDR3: TGTGCCAGCTCACCATCCGTATCCTCCGGGGAGCTGTTTTTT. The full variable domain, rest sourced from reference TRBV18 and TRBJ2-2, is NAGVMQNPRHLVRRRGQEARLRCSPMKGHSHVYWYRQLPEEGLKFMVYLQKENIIDESGMPKERFSAEFPKEGPSILRIQQVVRGDSAAYFCASSPSVSSGELFFGEGSRLTVL.

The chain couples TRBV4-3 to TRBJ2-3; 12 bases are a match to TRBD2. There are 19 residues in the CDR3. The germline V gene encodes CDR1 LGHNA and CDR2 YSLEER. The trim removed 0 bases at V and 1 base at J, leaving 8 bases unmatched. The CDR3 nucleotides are TGCGCCAGCAGCCAAGATCTGACTAGCGGGAGTGGTGGCACAGATACGCAGTATTTT. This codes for CASSQDLTSGSGGTDTQYF.

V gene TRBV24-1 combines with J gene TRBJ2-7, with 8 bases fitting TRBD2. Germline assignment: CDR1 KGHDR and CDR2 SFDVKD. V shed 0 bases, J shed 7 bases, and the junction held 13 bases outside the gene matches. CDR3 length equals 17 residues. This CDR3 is CATSDLVASGYLWEQYF. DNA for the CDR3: TGTGCCACCAGTGATTTGGTGGCTAGCGGGTACCTTTGGGAGCAGTACTTC.

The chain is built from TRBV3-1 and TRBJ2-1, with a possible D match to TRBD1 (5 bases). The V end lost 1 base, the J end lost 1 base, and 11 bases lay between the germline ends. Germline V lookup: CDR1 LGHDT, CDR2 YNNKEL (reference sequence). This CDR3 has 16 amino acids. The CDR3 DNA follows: TGTGCCAGCAGCCAAGTGTACAGGCCATCCTACAATGAGCAGTTCTTC. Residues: CASSQVYRPSYNEQFF.

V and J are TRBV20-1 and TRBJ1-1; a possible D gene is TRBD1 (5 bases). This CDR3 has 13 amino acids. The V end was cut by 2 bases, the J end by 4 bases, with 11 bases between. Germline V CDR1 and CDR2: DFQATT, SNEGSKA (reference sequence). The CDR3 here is CSARPRQITEAFF. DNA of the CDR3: TGCAGTGCTAGACCGCGACAGATCACTGAAGCTTTCTTT.

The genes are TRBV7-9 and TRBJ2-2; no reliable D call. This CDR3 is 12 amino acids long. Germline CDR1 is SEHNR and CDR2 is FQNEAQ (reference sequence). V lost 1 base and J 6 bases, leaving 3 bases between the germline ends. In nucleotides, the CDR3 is TGTGCCAGCAGCTTAGATTCCGGGGAGCTGTTTTTT. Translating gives CASSLDSGELFF.

The CDR3 region is CASSRGFADTQYF. The CDR3, as DNA: TGTGCCAGCAGCCGGGGTTTTGCGGATACGCAGTATTTT. The rearrangement joins TRBV7-2 to TRBJ2-3, with D tentatively TRBD2 (5 bases). The CDR3 consists of 13 residues. The V end lost 5 bases, the J end lost 6 bases, and 12 bases lay between the germline ends. Germline-derived CDR1 and CDR2 are SGHTA and FQGNSA.

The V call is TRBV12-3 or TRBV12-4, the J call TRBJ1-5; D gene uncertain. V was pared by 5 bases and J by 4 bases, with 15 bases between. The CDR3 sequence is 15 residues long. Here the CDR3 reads CASSLGREGNQPQHF. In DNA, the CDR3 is TGTGCCAGCAGTCTGGGAAGGGAAGGGAATCAGCCCCAGCATTTT.

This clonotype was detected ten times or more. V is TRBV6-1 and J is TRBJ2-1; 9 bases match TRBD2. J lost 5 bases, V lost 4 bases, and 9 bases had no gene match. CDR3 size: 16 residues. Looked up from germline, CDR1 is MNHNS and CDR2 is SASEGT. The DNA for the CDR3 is TGTGCCAGCAGTGGCCGAGCGGGGGGCCGGAACAATGAGCAGTTCTTC. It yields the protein CASSGRAGGRNNEQFF.

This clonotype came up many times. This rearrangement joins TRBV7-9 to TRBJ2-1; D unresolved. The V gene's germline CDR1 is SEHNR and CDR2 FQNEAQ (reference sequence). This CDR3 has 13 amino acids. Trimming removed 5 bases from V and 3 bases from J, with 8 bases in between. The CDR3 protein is CASSPTSYNEQFF. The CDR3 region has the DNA TGTGCCAGCAGCCCAACAAGCTACAATGAGCAGTTCTTC.

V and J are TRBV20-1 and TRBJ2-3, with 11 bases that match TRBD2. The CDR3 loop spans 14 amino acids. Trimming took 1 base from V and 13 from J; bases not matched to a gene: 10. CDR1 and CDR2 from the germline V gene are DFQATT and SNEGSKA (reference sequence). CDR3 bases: TGCAGTGCTAGAGTGGGGACTAGCGGTTTTAGAGAGTATTTT. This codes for CSARVGTSGFREYF.

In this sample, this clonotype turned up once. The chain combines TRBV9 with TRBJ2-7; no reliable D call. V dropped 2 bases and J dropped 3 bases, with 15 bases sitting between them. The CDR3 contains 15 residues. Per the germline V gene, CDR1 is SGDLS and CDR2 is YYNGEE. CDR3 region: CASSVLDSLYYEQYF. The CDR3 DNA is TGTGCCAGCAGCGTCCTCGACTCGTTATACTACGAGCAGTACTTC.

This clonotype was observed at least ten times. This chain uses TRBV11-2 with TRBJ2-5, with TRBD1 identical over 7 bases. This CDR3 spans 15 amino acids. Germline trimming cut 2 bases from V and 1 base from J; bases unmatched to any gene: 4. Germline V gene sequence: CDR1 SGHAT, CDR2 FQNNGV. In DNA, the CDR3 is TGTGCCAGCAGCTTACTGACAGGGATCCAAGAGACCCAGTACTTC. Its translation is CASSLLTGIQETQYF.

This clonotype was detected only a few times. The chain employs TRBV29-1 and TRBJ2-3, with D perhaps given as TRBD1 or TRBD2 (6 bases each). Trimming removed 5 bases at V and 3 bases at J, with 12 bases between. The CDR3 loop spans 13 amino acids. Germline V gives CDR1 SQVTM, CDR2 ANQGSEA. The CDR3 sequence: CSVIGGQTDTQYF. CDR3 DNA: TGCAGCGTTATCGGGGGACAAACAGATACGCAGTATTTT.

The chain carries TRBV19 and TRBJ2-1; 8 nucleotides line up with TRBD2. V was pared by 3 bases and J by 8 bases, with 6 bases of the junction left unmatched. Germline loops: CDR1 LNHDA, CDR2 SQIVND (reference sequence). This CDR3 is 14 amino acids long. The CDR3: CASSIWSGRHEQFF. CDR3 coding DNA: TGTGCCAGTAGTATCTGGAGCGGGAGACATGAGCAGTTCTTC.

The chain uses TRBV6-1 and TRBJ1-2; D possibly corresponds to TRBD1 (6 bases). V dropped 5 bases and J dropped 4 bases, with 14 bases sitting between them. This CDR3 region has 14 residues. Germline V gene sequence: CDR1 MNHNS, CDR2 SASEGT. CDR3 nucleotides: TGTGCCAGCAGTAGGACAGACTCTTCCTATGGCTACACCTTC. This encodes CASSRTDSSYGYTF.

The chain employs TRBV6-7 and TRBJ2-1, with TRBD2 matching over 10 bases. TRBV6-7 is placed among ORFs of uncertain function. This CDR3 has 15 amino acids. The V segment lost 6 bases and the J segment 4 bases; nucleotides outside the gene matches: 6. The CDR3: CASRITSGEYNEQFF. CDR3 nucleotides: TGTGCCAGCAGGATCACTAGCGGGGAGTACAATGAGCAGTTCTTC.

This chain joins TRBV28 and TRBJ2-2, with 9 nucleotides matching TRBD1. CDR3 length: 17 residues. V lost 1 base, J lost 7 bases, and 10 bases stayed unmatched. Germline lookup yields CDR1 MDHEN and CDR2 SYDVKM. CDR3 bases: TGTGCCAGCAGTTTATCTACAGGGGGCGCGAGCTTCGGGGAGCTGTTTTTT. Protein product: CASSLSTGGASFGELFF.

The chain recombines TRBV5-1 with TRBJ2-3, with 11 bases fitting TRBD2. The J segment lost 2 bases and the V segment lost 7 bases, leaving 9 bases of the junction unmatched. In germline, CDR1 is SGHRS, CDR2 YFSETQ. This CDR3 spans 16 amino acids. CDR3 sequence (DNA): TGCGCCAGCTCCTCTCAGACTAGCGGGACCACAGATACGCAGTATTTT. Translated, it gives CASSSQTSGTTDTQYF.